Following are 15 T cell receptor beta chains from one sample sequenced in a study of blood T cell repertoires in COVID-19. The assay was immunoSEQ multiplex PCR, and TCRdb's table has in-frame clones only and misses some. The table lists around 470,000 clones, roughly 89% of them singletons, with around 0.95% in the top ten. Sequenced: peripheral blood. The receptor set was obtained from a young man with COVID-19, enrolled during active disease.

This clone appeared once. The genes are TRBV5-4 and TRBJ1-5; 7 nucleotides match TRBD1. Trimming removed 4 bases from V and 6 bases from J; junction bases left unmatched: 4. Germline V gene sequence: CDR1 SGHNT, CDR2 YYREEE (reference sequence). The CDR3 is 13 amino acids. The CDR3 bases are TGTGCCAGCAGCGAAGGGGGCGGTCAGCCCCAGCATTTT. This gives the protein CASSEGGGQPQHF.

This chain links TRBV5-6 with TRBJ2-1, with TRBD2 matching over 10 bases. J gave up 5 bases and V 2 bases, and 10 bases lay outside the gene matches. Germline V gene sequence: CDR1 SGHDT, CDR2 YYEEEE. The CDR3 has 17 amino acids. CDR3 sequence reads: CASSFGGSGGRHNEQFF. CDR3 DNA sequence: TGTGCCAGCAGCTTTGGAGGTAGCGGGGGGAGGCACAATGAGCAGTTCTTC.

The CDR3 sequence: CASGGLAGSSYNEQFF. As DNA, the CDR3 is TGCGCCAGCGGGGGACTAGCGGGAAGCTCCTACAATGAGCAGTTCTTC. This rearrangement joins TRBV5-1 to TRBJ2-1; TRBD2 aligns across 13 bases. The germline V gene has CDR1 SGHRS and CDR2 YFSETQ. The CDR3 length is 16 residues. The V segment lost 7 bases and the J segment 0 bases; nucleotides outside the gene matches: 4.

Only one count was recorded for this clone. The gene calls are TRBV3-1 (or the pseudogene TRBV3-2) and TRBJ2-7, with D hard to call. CDR3 size: 14 residues. The ends were cut back, 0 bases at V and 2 bases at J, with 8 bases in the middle. Germline V gene sequence: CDR1 LGHDT, CDR2 YNNKEL (reference sequence). CDR3 in DNA: TGTGCCAGCAGCCAAGATCCAGGTCCCTACGAGCAGTACTTC. Translation gives CASSQDPGPYEQYF.

This sequence joins TRBV4-1 and TRBJ2-1; 9 bases line up with TRBD2. V dropped 1 base and J dropped 8; count of bases not matched to a gene: 9. The CDR3 runs to 16 residues. Per the germline V gene, CDR1 is MGHRA and CDR2 is YSYEKL. The CDR3 DNA reads as TGCGCCAGCAGCCAAGGACATAGCGGGAGACGGGATGAGCAGTTCTTC. Encoded protein: CASSQGHSGRRDEQFF.

The chain recombines TRBV5-4 with TRBJ2-7, with D possibly being TRBD1 (5 bases). The germline V gene encodes CDR1 SGHNT and CDR2 YYREEE (reference sequence). Trimming took 1 base from V and 3 from J, leaving 17 bases between them. The CDR3 consists of 16 residues. CDR3 DNA: TGTGCCAGCAGCTTGAAGGGGAATCGAGCTGGCTACGAGCAGTACTTC. Translation gives CASSLKGNRAGYEQYF.

The chain carries TRBV24-1 and TRBJ2-1, with TRBD2 matching over 8 bases. V trimming: 3 bases; J trimming: 12 bases; junction bases outside the gene matches: 3. The CDR3 length is 12 residues. The germline gives CDR1 KGHDR, CDR2 SFDVKD. The CDR3 is CATSDPGTRQFF. The DNA of the CDR3 is TGTGCCACCAGTGATCCCGGGACTAGGCAGTTCTTC.

The gene calls are TRBV7-6 and TRBJ2-1; a weak D match, TRBD1 (5 bases). This CDR3 has 15 amino acids. The V end was cut by 5 bases, the J end by 9 bases, with 20 bases between. Germline V gives CDR1 SGHVS, CDR2 FNYEAQ. CDR3 bases: TGTGCCAGCAGCCCAGGAAGGGGCGTCAGTGGTGAGCAGTTCTTC. It encodes CASSPGRGVSGEQFF.

This clone was found once. The CDR3 DNA sequence: TGTGCCAGCAGCTTAGGGCGGGAGACGAACATTCAGTACTTC. Amino acid sequence: CASSLGRETNIQYF. This rearrangement joins TRBV11-3 to TRBJ2-4; 7 bases are a match to TRBD2. The length of the CDR3 is 14 residues. Germline loops: CDR1 SGHNT, CDR2 YENEEA. Unmatched junction bases numbered 4, after V lost 1 base and J lost 7 bases.

V and J are TRBV5-6 and TRBJ1-5; possibly TRBD1 for D (5 bases). The CDR3 runs 14 residues. Germline-derived CDR1 and CDR2 are SGHDT and YYEEEE. Trimming cost V 1 base and J 3 bases, with 8 bases left between them. CDR3 sequence reads: CASSLTGHNQPQHF. Here the CDR3 DNA reads TGTGCCAGCAGCTTGACTGGACACAATCAGCCCCAGCATTTT.

The chain uses TRBV29-1 and TRBJ2-7; the match to TRBD2 covers 7 bases. CDR3 length: 12 amino acids. J lost 2 bases, V lost 7 bases, and 5 bases had no gene match. Per germline, CDR1 SQVTM and CDR2 ANQGSEA. CDR3 in DNA: TGCAGCGGAGGGAGGGGCCCCTACGAGCAGTACTTC. The encoded protein is CSGGRGPYEQYF.

This chain connects TRBV6-4 to TRBJ2-2; TRBD1 agrees at 7 bases. V lost 5 bases, J lost 5 bases, and 2 bases stayed unmatched. The germline V gene encodes CDR1 MRHNA and CDR2 SNTAGT. The CDR3 extends over 13 amino acids. The CDR3 coding sequence is TGTGCCAGCAGTACAGGGGTAACCGGGGAGCTGTTTTTT. This gives the protein CASSTGVTGELFF.

This clone was recorded once. The chain employs TRBV5-1 and TRBJ1-2, with TRBD1 as a possible D gene (5 bases). Germline CDR1 SGHRS, CDR2 YFSETQ. Trimming stripped 8 bases from V and 3 bases from J, with 11 bases between. The CDR3 is 12 amino acids. CDR3 in amino acids: CASRGDDYGYTF. As DNA, the CDR3 is TGCGCCAGTCGGGGGGATGACTATGGCTACACCTTC. Full variable domain (rest looked up from reference TRBV5-1 and TRBJ1-2): KAGVTQTPRYLIKTRGQQVTLSCSPISGHRSVSWYQQTPGQGLQFLFEYFSETQRNKGNFPGRFSGRQFSNSRSEMNVSTLELGDSALYLCASRGDDYGYTFGSGTRLTVV.

The chain has TRBV5-1 and TRBJ2-3, with 11 bases lining up with TRBD2. Germline V lookup: CDR1 SGHRS, CDR2 YFSETQ. Losses at the gene ends were 3 bases for V and 6 bases for J; bases not matched to a gene: 9. The CDR3 is made up of 16 amino acids. CDR3 protein: CASSSLAGGKGDTQYF. In nucleotides, the CDR3 is TGCGCCAGCAGCTCCTTAGCGGGAGGGAAAGGGGATACGCAGTATTTT. The variable domain in full, with the rest retrieved from reference TRBV5-1 and TRBJ2-3, is KAGVTQTPRYLIKTRGQQVTLSCSPISGHRSVSWYQQTPGQGLQFLFEYFSETQRNKGNFPGRFSGRQFSNSRSEMNVSTLELGDSALYLCASSSLAGGKGDTQYFGPGTRLTVL.

V usage is TRBV7-9 and J usage is TRBJ1-4; 9 positions agree with TRBD1. The CDR3 has 17 residues. Germline V gives CDR1 SEHNR, CDR2 FQNEAQ (reference sequence). J lost 7 bases, V lost 1 base, and 10 bases had no gene match. The CDR3 region has the DNA TGTGCCAGCAGCTTAGGGAGCCATGGACAGGGGAGTGAAAAACTGTTTTTT. Its protein is CASSLGSHGQGSEKLFF.